This TCR beta chain was recorded in a study of human T cells and chemical hapten exposure. Whole-study context: Small pooled library volume differences mainly caused per-sample TCR yield variation.

During construction of the library, unique molecular identifiers were attached to individual cDNA molecules for quantitative, reproducible TCR counting. TCRdb ran MiXCR on the RACE reads and lists one entry per CDR3 protein. This table has tens of thousands of distinct CDR3 sequences, about 7.4% appearing once. Described time point: pre-sensitization, week 0. The treatment is: therapeutic diphenylcyclopropenone sensitization with weekly scalp DPC. Patch tests were applied only after blood draws. This clonotype ranks as medium-sized (0.01 to 0.1%). V lost 5 bases to trimming and J lost 0 bases, with 11 bases between them. Germline values: CDR1 LNHDA, CDR2 SQIVND (reference sequence). The CDR3 is 15 amino acids.

V gene TRBV19 combines with J gene TRBJ1-5; D remains unclear. This specimen consisted of whole blood, obtained in connection with sensitization to the hapten diphenylcyclopropenone (DPC). The clonotype comes from a woman in her 50s with alopecia areata. Some clones in this sample may be carry-over from other donors' samples. In nucleotides, the CDR3 is TGTGCCAGTAGTCCCACAGATTATAGCAATCAGCCCCAGCATTTT. This sequence encodes CASSPTDYSNQPQHF.